The 20 T cell receptor beta chains below all came from one sample that was sequenced in a study of T cells after yellow fever vaccination. TCRdb processed the 5' RACE reads anew with MiXCR; each CDR3 protein has one entry. The sample includes 500,000 to 650,000 distinct CDR3 sequences, around 12% of them seen just once. The input for sequencing was PBMCs, taken on the day of the yellow fever booster vaccination. These receptors all come from a man aged 30-40 years who received the YFV17D yellow fever vaccine.

The gene calls are TRBV5-1 and TRBJ1-1; D might be TRBD1 (6 bases). Germline V CDR1 and CDR2: SGHRS, YFSETQ. This CDR3 is built from 13 residues. V was pared by 7 bases and J by 0 bases, with 10 bases between. For the CDR3, the DNA is TGCGCCAGCTCGGGACACCTGAACACTGAAGCTTTCTTT. This sequence encodes CASSGHLNTEAFF.

The chain links TRBV19 to TRBJ1-2; D is uncertain. The ends were cut back, 7 bases at V and 3 bases at J, with 15 bases in the middle. The length of the CDR3 is 14 residues. Germline V lookup: CDR1 LNHDA, CDR2 SQIVND (reference sequence). The CDR3 nucleotides read TGTGCCAGTACCCTCAGACCCGAATACTATGGCTACACCTTC. Translation: CASTLRPEYYGYTF.

This clonotype was counted at least ten times. CDR3 sequence reads: CASSLTGGYEQYF. CDR3 coding DNA: TGTGCCAGCAGCCTGACGGGAGGCTACGAGCAGTACTTC. This chain links TRBV7-2 with TRBJ2-7; 7 bases align to TRBD2. V gave up 5 bases and J gave up 3 bases; unmatched junction bases: 4. The CDR3 is 13 amino acids. Germline lookup yields CDR1 SGHTA and CDR2 FQGNSA.

The V and J genes are TRBV7-6 and TRBJ2-1; 13 bases agree with TRBD2. The ends lost 5 bases at V and 5 bases at J; junction bases unmatched: 6. CDR3 size: 16 residues. Per germline, CDR1 SGHVS and CDR2 FNYEAQ. Here the CDR3 reads CASSAPGTSGNNEQFF. The CDR3, as DNA: TGTGCCAGCAGCGCCCCCGGGACTAGCGGGAACAATGAGCAGTTCTTC. The full variable domain, in which reference TRBV7-6 and TRBJ2-1 provide the parts outside the CDR3, is GAGVSQSPRYKVTKRGQDVALRCDPISGHVSLYWYRQALGQGPEFLTYFNYEAQQDKSGLPNDRFSAERPEGSISTLTIQRTEQRDSAMYRCASSAPGTSGNNEQFFGPGTRLTVL.

This clonotype was detected a few times. The chain links TRBV19 to TRBJ1-5, with 9 bases that match TRBD1. CDR1 and CDR2 (germline): LNHDA, SQIVND (reference sequence). This CDR3 is 17 amino acids long. Trimming cost V 5 bases and J 2 bases; bases outside gene matches: 10. CDR3 protein: CASSRYRDREGNQPQHF. For the CDR3, the DNA is TGTGCCAGTAGTCGCTACCGGGACAGGGAAGGCAATCAGCCCCAGCATTTT.

This clonotype turned up a few times. V is TRBV25-1 and J is TRBJ2-5; 10 nucleotides match TRBD2. J lost 2 bases, V lost 5 bases, and 2 bases had no gene match. This CDR3 is 14 amino acids long. Germline-derived CDR1 and CDR2 are MGHDK and SYGVNS. The CDR3 protein is CASSKLAGQETQYF. CDR3 sequence (DNA): TGTGCCAGCAGTAAACTAGCGGGACAAGAGACCCAGTACTTC. The whole variable domain, remainder taken from reference TRBV25-1 and TRBJ2-5, is EADIYQTPRYLVIGTGKKITLECSQTMGHDKMYWYQQDPGMELHLIHYSYGVNSTEKGDLSSESTVSRIRTEHFPLTLESARPSHTSQYLCASSKLAGQETQYFGPGTRLLVL.

The CDR3 region has the DNA TGTGCCAGCACAAGAGAGCGGATCTCCTACAATGAGCAGTTCTTC. Protein product: CASTRERISYNEQFF. The chain couples TRBV7-9 to TRBJ2-1; a weak D match, TRBD2 (5 bases). Germline V gene sequence: CDR1 SEHNR, CDR2 FQNEAQ (reference sequence). The CDR3 contains 15 residues. Trimming took 7 bases from V and 0 from J, leaving 13 bases between them.

V gene TRBV5-1 combines with J gene TRBJ2-1; 14 bases are a match to TRBD2. After removal of 2 bases from V and 9 bases from J, the junction contained 13 bases not matched to a gene. Germline values: CDR1 SGHRS, CDR2 YFSETQ. This CDR3 spans 18 amino acids. The CDR3 region is CASSLSNAGTSGRSEQFF. The DNA for the CDR3 is TGCGCCAGCAGCTTATCCAACGCCGGGACTAGCGGGAGAAGTGAGCAGTTCTTC.

The chain carries TRBV21-1 and TRBJ2-7. TRBV21-1 has pseudogene status. The CDR3 loop spans 15 amino acids. The CDR3 DNA reads TGTGCCAGCAGCAAAGTAAAGGGTTTGAGCAACGAGCAGTACTTC. It translates to CASSKVKGLSNEQYF.

The genes are TRBV20-1 and TRBJ2-2, with a tentative D call TRBD2 (6 bases). The germline gives CDR1 DFQATT, CDR2 SNEGSKA (reference sequence). This CDR3 comprises 13 residues. The V gene lost 5 bases and the J gene lost 7 bases, with 14 bases spanning the gap. The CDR3 coding sequence is TGCAGTGCTCCCTGGGGGGTCTACGGGGAGCTGTTTTTT. It translates to CSAPWGVYGELFF.

This clonotype showed up many times. The J gene is TRBJ2-5, the V gene TRBV5-1; 9 nucleotides align to TRBD1. This CDR3 spans 15 amino acids. In germline, CDR1 is SGHRS, CDR2 YFSETQ. V gave up 1 base and J gave up 5 bases; unmatched junction bases: 6. The CDR3 nucleotides read TGCGCCAGCAGCTTGAAGACAGGGGGTAGGGAGACCCAGTACTTC. Amino acids: CASSLKTGGRETQYF.

The chain carries TRBV5-1 and TRBJ1-1, with TRBD1 matching over 7 bases. J lost 8 bases, V lost 6 bases, and 19 bases had no gene match. Germline-derived CDR1 and CDR2 are SGHRS and YFSETQ. This CDR3 has 16 amino acids. The CDR3 protein is CASTLSSSGGKTEAFF. CDR3 sequence (DNA): TGCGCCAGCACCTTATCTAGTTCAGGGGGTAAAACCGAAGCTTTCTTT.

This clonotype was detected only a few times. This chain uses TRBV6-2 or TRBV6-3 with TRBJ1-1; tentative D call: TRBD1 (5 bases). This CDR3 comprises 14 residues. V lost 5 bases, J lost 4 bases, and 14 bases lay in between. CDR1 and CDR2 from the germline V gene are MNHEY and SVGEGT. The CDR3: CASSSPQGSTEAFF. The CDR3 region has the DNA TGTGCCAGCAGTAGCCCGCAGGGATCCACTGAAGCTTTCTTT.

CDR3 sequence (DNA): TGTGCCTGGAGTATCGACAGTAGCAATCAGCCCCAGCATTTT. This encodes CAWSIDSSNQPQHF. This chain joins TRBV30 and TRBJ1-5, with D perhaps matching TRBD1 (5 bases). V was clipped by 2 bases and J by 0 bases, with 8 bases between them. This CDR3 region has 14 residues. Per germline, CDR1 GTSNPN and CDR2 SVGIG (reference sequence).

This clonotype was recorded at least ten times. V is TRBV29-1 and J is TRBJ2-3; perhaps TRBD1 as D (6 bases). This CDR3 comprises 14 residues. Germline CDR1 and CDR2: SQVTM and ANQGSEA. V shed 7 bases and J shed 4 bases, with 18 bases lying between them. The CDR3 DNA reads TGCAGCGGGCAAGGGGGTGAAGCGGCAGATACGCAGTATTTT. It encodes CSGQGGEAADTQYF.

The chain links TRBV7-8 to TRBJ1-1; D is ambiguous. Germline-derived CDR1 and CDR2 are SGHVS and FQNEAQ. V lost 1 base to trimming and J lost 5 bases, with 11 bases between them. This CDR3 is 14 amino acids long. The CDR3 DNA sequence: TGTGCCAGCAGCTTAGAACGCGGTAGGACTGAAGCTTTCTTT. Translated: CASSLERGRTEAFF.

The CDR3 nucleotides are TGTGCCAGTAAGGAGGGGACTAACACCGGGGAGCTGTTTTTT. This codes for CASKEGTNTGELFF. The chain recombines TRBV19 with TRBJ2-2; TRBD2 might be the D (6 bases). The CDR3 is 14 residues long. The germline V and J ends were trimmed by 7 bases and 2 bases, with 11 bases remaining between them. The germline V gene encodes CDR1 LNHDA and CDR2 SQIVND (reference sequence).

This clonotype showed up just a few times. CDR3 loop: CASSLDGDSYNEQFF. The CDR3 nucleotides read TGCGCCAGCAGCTTAGACGGGGACTCCTACAATGAGCAGTTCTTC. This chain connects TRBV5-1 to TRBJ2-1, with D possibly matching TRBD2 (5 bases). Between the trimmed V and J ends, which lost 2 bases and 0 bases, there was a span of 9 bases. The CDR3 has 15 amino acids. In germline, CDR1 is SGHRS, CDR2 YFSETQ.

This clonotype was counted many times. The chain couples TRBV2 to TRBJ2-4; D gene ambiguous. The CDR3 totals 13 residues. Trimming left V 7 bases short and J 6 bases short, with 13 bases between. CDR1 and CDR2 (germline): SNHLY, FYNNEI. CDR3 sequence: CASMGKSVNIQYF. For the CDR3, the DNA is TGTGCCAGCATGGGGAAATCCGTAAACATTCAGTACTTC.

This clonotype showed up just once. This rearrangement joins TRBV6-1 to TRBJ2-7, with D perhaps assigned TRBD1 or TRBD2 (5 bases each). V shed 6 bases and J shed 0 bases, with 15 bases lying between them. The CDR3 runs 15 residues. The germline CDR1 and CDR2 sequences are MNHNS and SASEGT. The DNA for the CDR3 is TGTGCCAGCAGACCCCGGGACGGAAGCTCCTACGAGCAGTACTTC. Translation gives CASRPRDGSSYEQYF.